This paragraph covers one T cell receptor (beta chain) sequence. Both 60 Vbeta primers and 13 Jbeta primers went into the PCR. Produced via immunoSEQ multiplex PCR; TCRdb's table is partial and in-frame only. The repertoire includes some 140,000 clones, about 80% of them detected once, and 6.5% sits in the top ten. This specimen belongs to a study of cytomegalovirus exposure and HLA in healthy donors. Trimming stripped 3 bases from V and 4 bases from J, with 6 bases between. The CDR3 loop spans 12 amino acids. Germline V gives CDR1 SEHNR, CDR2 FQNEAQ (reference sequence). Sequences were obtained from PBMCs. This clonotype originated in a man aged 40-49 years in good health and CMV-seropositive. The chain couples TRBV7-9 to TRBJ1-1; D is ambiguous. This CDR3 reads CASSFQITEAFF. The DNA for the CDR3 is TGTGCCAGCAGCTTCCAGATCACTGAAGCTTTCTTT.